These 28 T cell receptor beta chains share one sample of origin, sequenced in a study of T cell responses to AZD1222 COVID-19 vaccine. Generated by immunoSEQ multiplex PCR, the TCRdb table keeps only in-frame clones and is missing some. This table holds roughly 100,000 clones, 93% found once. The sequenced sample was peripheral blood, obtained on day 0 of AZD1222 vaccination. The source is an adult in good health.

J is TRBJ2-7 and V is TRBV7-2; TRBD1 matches at 10 bases. Trimming removed 0 bases from V and 3 bases from J; junction bases left unmatched: 2. Germline lookup yields CDR1 SGHTA and CDR2 FQGNSA. This CDR3 comprises 15 residues. Here the CDR3 reads CASSLAGTGDYEQYF. In DNA, the CDR3 is TGTGCCAGCAGCTTAGCGGGGACAGGGGACTACGAGCAGTACTTC.

J is TRBJ2-4 and V is TRBV19, with 7 nucleotides matching TRBD2. The length of the CDR3 is 16 residues. Germline V gives CDR1 LNHDA, CDR2 SQIVND (reference sequence). V lost 8 bases and J lost 2; bases outside the gene matches: 12. The chain's CDR3 is CASGRVGGSTKNIQYF. The CDR3 bases are TGTGCCAGTGGTCGCGTGGGGGGGTCGACCAAAAACATTCAGTACTTC.

The chain has TRBV12-5 and TRBJ2-5; unclear D gene. This CDR3 has 14 residues. The V and J ends lost 4 bases and 0 bases respectively, with 9 bases between them. CDR1 is LGHNT and CDR2 is FRNRAP in the germline V gene. This CDR3 reads CASGSPFDQETQYF. DNA for the CDR3: TGTGCTAGTGGTTCCCCGTTTGACCAAGAGACCCAGTACTTC.

The chain recombines TRBV5-1 with TRBJ2-7, with a tentative D call TRBD2 (5 bases). The germline V gene encodes CDR1 SGHRS and CDR2 YFSETQ. The CDR3 has 12 residues. Deletions cut 0 bases from V and 4 bases from J, with 5 bases between. CDR3 nucleotide sequence: TGCGCCAGCAGCTTGGGAGGGTACGAGCAGTACTTC. It is translated as CASSLGGYEQYF.

The chain is built from TRBV6-6 and TRBJ2-7; D remains ambiguous. Trimming stripped 2 bases from V and 0 bases from J, with 11 bases between. CDR1 MNHNY and CDR2 SVGAGI come from the germline V gene (reference sequence). The CDR3 spans 15 residues. The CDR3 nucleotides read TGTGCCAGCAGTTACGACGGAATTAGCTCCTACGAGCAGTACTTC. It codes for CASSYDGISSYEQYF.

The rearrangement joins TRBV28 to TRBJ1-2; no firm D call. The CDR3 has 12 residues. V was trimmed by 5 bases and J by 10 bases, leaving 14 bases between them. Per the germline V gene, CDR1 is MDHEN and CDR2 is SYDVKM. Here the CDR3 DNA reads TGTGCCAGCAGTCCCCAAAGGCCAGACTACACCTTC. Translating gives CASSPQRPDYTF.

The chain joins TRBV28 to TRBJ2-2; D is unclear. CDR1 and CDR2 (germline): MDHEN, SYDVKM. With 7 bases removed from V and 6 bases from J, the gap between germline ends came to 15 bases. The CDR3 is 14 amino acids. The CDR3 region has the DNA TGTGCCAGCACCGTGCTAGATCGGTCCGGGGAGCTGTTTTTT. It translates to CASTVLDRSGELFF. The full variable domain, with the rest looked up from reference TRBV28 and TRBJ2-2, is DVKVTQSSRYLVKRTGEKVFLECVQDMDHENMFWYRQDPGLGLRLIYFSYDVKMKEKGDIPEGYSVSREKKERFSLILESASTNQTSMYLCASTVLDRSGELFFGEGSRLTVL.

V usage is TRBV7-2 and J usage is TRBJ1-1; D is perhaps TRBD1 (6 bases). Trimming cost V 3 bases and J 7 bases, with 9 bases left between them. This CDR3 region has 12 residues. The germline V gene has CDR1 SGHTA and CDR2 FQGNSA. Written as DNA, the CDR3 is TGTGCCAGCAGCTTGGGGGCACTTGAAGCTTTCTTT. Protein sequence: CASSLGALEAFF.

The chain combines TRBV24-1 with TRBJ2-1; TRBD2 might be the D (5 bases). V was pared by 5 bases and J by 3 bases, with 10 bases between. The CDR3 length is 14 residues. Germline V lookup: CDR1 KGHDR, CDR2 SFDVKD. The chain's CDR3 is CATSALADYNEQFF. The CDR3 DNA is TGTGCCACCAGTGCGCTAGCAGACTACAATGAGCAGTTCTTC.

V and J are TRBV7-2 and TRBJ2-1, with a weak D call TRBD2 (7 bases). The CDR3 consists of 16 residues. Germline CDR1 and CDR2: SGHTA and FQGNSA. With 1 base removed from V and 3 bases from J, the gap between germline ends came to 13 bases. The CDR3 spells CASSLVRAGHYNEQFF. CDR3 DNA sequence: TGTGCCAGCAGCTTAGTGCGAGCGGGACACTACAATGAGCAGTTCTTC.

The chain has TRBV4-1 and TRBJ2-3; 7 bases map to TRBD1. The junction had 10 bases not matched to a gene; V was cut back by 6 bases and J by 4 bases. CDR3 length: 15 amino acids. Germline assignment: CDR1 MGHRA and CDR2 YSYEKL. The DNA for the CDR3 is TGCGCCAGCAGAAACCGGGACAGATCTCCAGATACGCAGTATTTT. Translated, it gives CASRNRDRSPDTQYF.

The rearrangement uses TRBV19 and TRBJ1-5; D is perhaps TRBD1 (5 bases). The germline V gene has CDR1 LNHDA and CDR2 SQIVND (reference sequence). This CDR3 is built from 12 residues. Between the trimmed V and J ends, which lost 6 bases and 4 bases, there was a span of 7 bases. CDR3 DNA sequence: TGTGCCAGTAGAAGGGGTAATCAGCCCCAGCATTTT. Translation: CASRRGNQPQHF.

The chain employs TRBV5-1 and TRBJ2-1; a possible D gene is TRBD2 (6 bases). Germline CDR1 is SGHRS and CDR2 is YFSETQ. Trimming removed 1 base at V and 5 bases at J, with 13 bases between. The CDR3 consists of 15 residues. The CDR3 nucleotides read TGCGCCAGCAGCTTGATTCCTTCTAGCGACAATGAGCAGTTCTTC. It codes for CASSLIPSSDNEQFF. Together with reference TRBV5-1 and TRBJ2-1, the CDR3 gives the full variable domain: KAGVTQTPRYLIKTRGQQVTLSCSPISGHRSVSWYQQTPGQGLQFLFEYFSETQRNKGNFPGRFSGRQFSNSRSEMNVSTLELGDSALYLCASSLIPSSDNEQFFGPGTRLTVL.

The genes are TRBV6-6 and TRBJ1-2; 11 nucleotides line up with TRBD1. This CDR3 is built from 15 residues. Trimming at V came to 4 bases and at J to 4 bases, leaving 5 bases not matched to a gene. Germline V gene sequence: CDR1 MNHNY, CDR2 SVGAGI (reference sequence). The CDR3: CASSLDRGLGYGYTF. In DNA form, the CDR3 reads TGTGCCAGCAGTTTGGACAGGGGGCTAGGCTATGGCTACACCTTC.

This clone was seen a few times. This chain links TRBV6-4 with TRBJ2-1; 12 bases map to TRBD2. With 2 bases clipped from V and 6 bases from J, the junction kept 2 bases outside the gene matches. Germline CDR1 is MRHNA and CDR2 is SNTAGT. The CDR3 runs to 15 residues. This chain's CDR3 is CASSDLAGGSNEQFF. CDR3 sequence (DNA): TGTGCCAGCAGTGACCTAGCGGGAGGGAGCAATGAGCAGTTCTTC.

This sequence joins TRBV13 and TRBJ1-1, with 7 bases that match TRBD1. The V segment lost 3 bases and the J segment 4 bases; nucleotides outside the gene matches: 5. This CDR3 has 14 amino acids. Germline V gene data show CDR1 as PRHDT and CDR2 as FYEKMQ (reference sequence). The CDR3 here is CASSLEGAVTEAFF. CDR3 bases: TGTGCCAGCAGCTTGGAGGGGGCGGTCACTGAAGCTTTCTTT.

This sequence joins TRBV24-1 and TRBJ2-1; D uncertain. Germline CDR1 is KGHDR and CDR2 is SFDVKD. Trimming took 2 bases from V and 6 from J, leaving 10 bases between them. This CDR3 has 14 amino acids. This CDR3 is CATSDSRAGNEQFF. In nucleotides, the CDR3 is TGTGCCACCAGTGATTCCAGAGCTGGCAATGAGCAGTTCTTC.

This clone was seen only once. V gene TRBV4-2 combines with J gene TRBJ2-7; D is possibly TRBD1 (5 bases). The CDR3 runs to 15 residues. The V and J ends lost 0 bases and 5 bases respectively, with 14 bases between them. Germline CDR1 LGHNA, CDR2 YNFKEQ. The CDR3 sequence: CASSQDSTAGNEQYF. The CDR3, as DNA: TGTGCCAGCAGCCAAGATTCGACAGCAGGAAACGAGCAGTACTTC.

The chain has TRBV12-3 or TRBV12-4 and TRBJ1-1; D not resolved. The CDR3 consists of 13 residues. V was clipped by 3 bases and J by 0 bases, with 5 bases between them. In DNA, the CDR3 is TGTGCCAGCAGTTTGCAGGTGAACACTGAAGCTTTCTTT. It yields the protein CASSLQVNTEAFF.

This clone was counted once. This chain links TRBV4-2 with TRBJ1-2; 9 bases line up with TRBD1. The CDR3 consists of 15 residues. Germline CDR1 LGHNA, CDR2 YNFKEQ. With 4 bases clipped from V and 4 bases from J, the junction kept 7 bases outside the gene matches. CDR3 loop: CASSLGTGTPYGYTF. In DNA, the CDR3 is TGTGCCAGCAGCCTGGGGACAGGGACTCCCTATGGCTACACCTTC.

V gene TRBV18 combines with J gene TRBJ2-7; 10 nucleotides align to TRBD1. The germline V gene has CDR1 KGHSH and CDR2 LQKENI. V was clipped by 3 bases and J by 4 bases; unmatched bases: 3. The CDR3 loop spans 14 amino acids. The CDR3 sequence: CASSPRTGGYEQYF. CDR3 DNA sequence: TGTGCCAGCTCACCGCGGACAGGGGGTTACGAGCAGTACTTC.

This rearrangement joins TRBV7-3 to TRBJ2-3; 8 bases fit TRBD2. Germline V CDR1 and CDR2: SGHTA, FQGTGA. The CDR3 totals 14 residues. The J segment lost 6 bases and the V segment lost 2 bases, leaving 4 bases of the junction unmatched. The CDR3 DNA sequence: TGTGCCAGCAGCTTAGGACTAGCTTCCGATACGCAGTATTTT. This translates into CASSLGLASDTQYF.

The chain employs TRBV4-2 and TRBJ2-3; 9 bases are shared with TRBD2. The germline V gene encodes CDR1 LGHNA and CDR2 YNFKEQ. V shed 0 bases and J 2 bases; nucleotides not matched to a gene: 18. This CDR3 is 21 amino acids long. Written as DNA, the CDR3 is TGTGCCAGCAGCCAAGATGAGGTCCGGAGTGTAGCGGGAGTTCTCACAGATACGCAGTATTTT. Its protein product is CASSQDEVRSVAGVLTDTQYF.

V and J are TRBV6-1 and TRBJ2-7; D unclear. Trimming took 2 bases from V and 3 from J, leaving 8 bases between them. Germline V gives CDR1 MNHNS, CDR2 SASEGT. This CDR3 contains 13 residues. CDR3 coding DNA: TGTGCCAGCAGTGAATCCACAGTCTACGAGCAGTACTTC. Translation gives CASSESTVYEQYF.

The rearrangement links TRBV2 to TRBJ2-5; perhaps TRBD2 as D (7 bases). This CDR3 has 11 amino acids. Germline CDR1 reads SNHLY; CDR2 reads FYNNEI. The V gene lost 10 bases and the J gene lost 4 bases, with 10 bases spanning the gap. The CDR3 here is CATGEGETQYF. In nucleotides, the CDR3 is TGTGCCACAGGGGAGGGAGAGACCCAGTACTTC.

This sequence joins TRBV7-9 and TRBJ1-2, with D unresolved. Trimming left V 1 base short and J 0 bases short, with 12 bases between. CDR3 length: 16 residues. Per germline, CDR1 SEHNR and CDR2 FQNEAQ (reference sequence). The chain's CDR3 is CASSLGRKEPNYGYTF. The CDR3 coding sequence is TGTGCCAGCAGCTTAGGTAGGAAGGAGCCTAACTATGGCTACACCTTC.

This clone was recorded only once. The chain has TRBV27 and TRBJ1-1; possibly TRBD1 for D (6 bases). V lost 4 bases to trimming and J lost 4 bases, with 13 bases between them. The V gene's germline CDR1 is MNHEY and CDR2 SMNVEV (reference sequence). The length of the CDR3 is 14 residues. The CDR3, as DNA: TGTGCCAGCAGTTCAGGGGCGAGGGGCACTGAAGCTTTCTTT. As protein: CASSSGARGTEAFF.

V gene TRBV18 combines with J gene TRBJ2-1; 9 bases fit TRBD1. V lost 3 bases to trimming and J lost 4 bases; unmatched junction nucleotides: 7. The germline CDR1 and CDR2 sequences are KGHSH and LQKENI. The CDR3 has 16 amino acids. This CDR3 is CASSPTGTGTYNEQFF. The CDR3 DNA follows: TGTGCCAGCTCACCGACCGGGACAGGGACTTACAATGAGCAGTTCTTC.